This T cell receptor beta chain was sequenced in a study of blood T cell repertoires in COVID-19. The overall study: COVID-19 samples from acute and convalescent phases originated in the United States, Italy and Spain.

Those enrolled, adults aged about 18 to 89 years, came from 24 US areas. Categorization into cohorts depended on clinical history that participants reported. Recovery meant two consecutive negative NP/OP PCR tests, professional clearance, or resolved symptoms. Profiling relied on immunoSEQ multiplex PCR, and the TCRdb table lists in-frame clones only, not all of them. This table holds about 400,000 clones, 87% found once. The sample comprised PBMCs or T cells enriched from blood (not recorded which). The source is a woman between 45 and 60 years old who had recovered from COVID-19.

CDR3 loop: CASSLLGPPEAFF. CDR3 DNA sequence: TGTGCCAGCAGTTTACTGGGGCCTCCTGAAGCTTTCTTT. This chain joins TRBV28 and TRBJ1-1; a weak D match, TRBD1 (5 bases). Germline CDR1 reads MDHEN; CDR2 reads SYDVKM. V dropped 2 bases and J dropped 6 bases, with 10 bases sitting between them. The CDR3 covers 13 residues.